One and the same sample provided the 29 T cell receptor beta chains below, sequenced in a study of blood T cells in healthy people across ages. A second roughly 7 to 12 cycle PCR used barcoded and J-beta primers. Each CDR3 protein is one row after TCRdb ran MiXCR on the 5' RACE reads. The table has hundreds of thousands of distinct CDR3 sequences, about half seen once. What was sequenced was blood. The receptors were gathered from an elderly man in good health.

The chain employs TRBV7-2 and TRBJ2-3; maybe TRBD2 (6 bases). The CDR3 sequence is 15 residues long. V gave up 5 bases and J gave up 5 bases, with 17 bases separating them. Germline CDR1 SGHTA, CDR2 FQGNSA. This CDR3 is CASSRLAPQGDTQYF. The CDR3 region has the DNA TGTGCCAGCAGCCGGCTAGCGCCGCAGGGAGATACGCAGTATTTT.

The chain carries TRBV5-1 and TRBJ1-2; TRBD1 agrees at 10 bases. V gave up 0 bases and J gave up 7 bases; unmatched junction bases: 6. The CDR3 has 15 residues. Germline values: CDR1 SGHRS, CDR2 YFSETQ. The CDR3 reads CASSLEGTGVCGYTF. CDR3 DNA sequence: TGCGCCAGCAGCTTGGAAGGGACAGGGGTTTGTGGCTACACCTTC.

The chain is built from TRBV2 and TRBJ2-5; D is unresolved. V was cut by 6 bases and J by 4 bases, with 15 bases left in between. The CDR3 covers 14 residues. Germline V gene data show CDR1 as SNHLY and CDR2 as FYNNEI. CDR3 coding DNA: TGTGCCAGCAGAGCAAATCCGGGCGGAGAGACCCAGTACTTC. Protein sequence: CASRANPGGETQYF.

The DNA for the CDR3 is TGTGCCAGCAGTTACGCCGGGACTAGACTCCACGAGCAGTACTTC. Translation gives CASSYAGTRLHEQYF. This rearrangement joins TRBV28 to TRBJ2-4; TRBD2 agrees at 8 bases. The J call may be faulty, since TRBJ2-7 better matches the DNA end. Germline V lookup: CDR1 MDHEN, CDR2 SYDVKM. This CDR3 is 15 amino acids long.

V is TRBV28 and J is TRBJ2-7, with D tentatively TRBD2 (5 bases). The CDR3 is 12 amino acids. Per germline, CDR1 MDHEN and CDR2 SYDVKM. V lost 10 bases and J 2 bases, leaving 12 bases between the germline ends. CDR3 DNA: TGTGCCACTGCGGACTGGCCCTACGAGCAGTACTTC. Amino acids: CATADWPYEQYF. The full variable domain, with the rest looked up from reference TRBV28 and TRBJ2-7, is DVKVTQSSRYLVKRTGEKVFLECVQDMDHENMFWYRQDPGLGLRLIYFSYDVKMKEKGDIPEGYSVSREKKERFSLILESASTNQTSMYLCATADWPYEQYFGPGTRLTVT.

This clonotype was detected ten times or more. This sequence joins TRBV29-1 and TRBJ2-5; TRBD2 matches at 11 bases. J was trimmed by 1 base and V by 7 bases; bases with no gene match: 5. The CDR3 has 14 residues. Germline V CDR1 and CDR2: SQVTM, ANQGSEA. The DNA of the CDR3 is TGCAGCGGAGGGGGGACTAGCGGCCAAGAGACCCAGTACTTC. It is translated as CSGGGTSGQETQYF.

To note about this clonotype: Germline is not matched at one junction end, which may reflect a read error. The chain is built from TRBV5-1 and TRBJ2-1; D gene ambiguous. CDR3 size: 13 residues. CDR1 and CDR2 (germline): SGHRS, YFSETQ. CDR3 coding DNA: TGCGCCGGCAGCTTGGTGCCGGAGAATGAGCAGTTCTTC. Its translation: CAGSLVPENEQFF.

Concerning this clonotype itself: At one end the junction does not follow the germline gene, possibly because of a read error. The chain is built from TRBV12-3 or TRBV12-4 and TRBJ2-1; 8 nucleotides agree with TRBD1. This CDR3 region has 14 residues. The CDR3 nucleotides read TGTGCCAGCAGCCTAACGACAGGGGAGAATGAGCTGTTCTTC. Translated: CASSLTTGENELFF.

The rearrangement joins TRBV7-6 to TRBJ2-3; tentatively, D is TRBD2 (6 bases). This CDR3 region has 14 residues. V was cut by 8 bases and J by 5 bases, with 17 bases left in between. CDR1 is SGHVS, CDR2 FNYEAQ, per germline. The CDR3: CASGLGGAVDTQYF. The DNA for the CDR3 is TGTGCCAGCGGTTTGGGGGGAGCGGTAGATACGCAGTATTTT.

A few counts support this clonotype. The chain employs TRBV9 and TRBJ2-1; possibly TRBD2 for D (5 bases). This CDR3 comprises 14 residues. CDR1 and CDR2 from the germline V gene are SGDLS and YYNGEE. V was pared by 3 bases and J by 7 bases, with 14 bases between. CDR3 in DNA: TGTGCCAGCAGCGCGGGGAGAGTTTGGAATGAGCAGTTCTTC. Amino acid sequence: CASSAGRVWNEQFF.

This chain uses TRBV28 with TRBJ2-3, with D perhaps TRBD2 (5 bases). Germline CDR1 reads MDHEN; CDR2 reads SYDVKM. The CDR3 has 14 residues. The V and J ends lost 4 bases and 5 bases respectively, with 13 bases between them. For the CDR3, the DNA is TGTGCCAGCAGTTCTGTCGGGATGGGAGATACGCAGTATTTT. Protein sequence: CASSSVGMGDTQYF.

As regards this clonotype: A single base separates this from a much larger clone, so it may be a read error. This rearrangement joins TRBV28 to TRBJ2-4, with D perhaps TRBD2 (5 bases). From germline, CDR1 is MDHEN and CDR2 SYDVKM. CDR3 length equals 15 residues. CDR3 in amino acids: CAGRSMLGDKNIQYF. Here the CDR3 DNA reads TGTGCCGGCAGGAGTATGCTCGGGGACAAAAACATTCAGTACTTC.

The chain links TRBV12-3 or TRBV12-4 to TRBJ2-3; the D is unclear. V was pared by 6 bases and J by 0 bases, with 13 bases between. The CDR3 loop spans 15 amino acids. CDR3 nucleotides: TGTGCCAGCAGCTTGCACAGCACTAGCACAGATACGCAGTATTTT. It codes for CASSLHSTSTDTQYF.

This clonotype was picked up one time. This may be a read error: a much more frequent sequence differs by one nucleotide. This chain uses TRBV4-3 with TRBJ2-7; 11 bases are a match to TRBD2. The V gene's germline CDR1 is LGHNA and CDR2 YSLEER. This CDR3 spans 15 amino acids. CDR3 protein: CASSQALAGGYKQYF. In nucleotides, the CDR3 is TGCGCCAGCAGCCAAGCCCTAGCGGGAGGCTACAAGCAGTACTTC.

This clonotype was counted once. The chain carries TRBV7-3 and TRBJ2-6, with D unclear. V was trimmed by 6 bases and J by 0 bases, leaving 18 bases between them. The CDR3 covers 18 residues. Germline V gives CDR1 SGHTA, CDR2 FQGTGA. This CDR3 is CASRDTDGTFSGANVLTF. CDR3 in DNA: TGTGCCAGCAGAGATACGGACGGAACCTTCTCTGGGGCCAACGTCCTGACTTTC.

The chain uses TRBV5-1 and TRBJ2-3; D remains unclear. Germline values: CDR1 SGHRS, CDR2 YFSETQ. This CDR3 has 14 amino acids. Trimming removed 0 bases at V and 5 bases at J, with 10 bases between. CDR3 protein: CASSLATSGDTQYF. The CDR3, as DNA: TGCGCCAGCAGCTTGGCCACCTCTGGAGATACGCAGTATTTT.

The chain carries TRBV20-1 and TRBJ2-3; 12 bases match TRBD2. The V gene end was trimmed by 5 bases and the J gene end by 6 bases; junction bases not matched to a gene: 15. The CDR3 is 17 amino acids. CDR1 is DFQATT and CDR2 is SNEGSKA in the germline V gene (reference sequence). The CDR3 DNA reads TGCAGTGCTCCCCTTTCCCCACTAGCGGGGGGCCGGGATACGCAGTATTTT. Translating it yields CSAPLSPLAGGRDTQYF.

A few counts support this clonotype. One end of the junction is discordant with germline, which a read error may explain. This sequence joins TRBV12-3 or TRBV12-4 and TRBJ2-1; D is possibly TRBD2 (6 bases). The CDR3 is 13 residues long. The CDR3 is CASSVARGAEQFF. The CDR3 region has the DNA TGTGCCAGCAGTGTAGCGCGGGGAGCTGAGCAGTTCTTC.

This chain joins TRBV4-3 and TRBJ2-1; the match to TRBD2 covers 9 bases. The CDR3 has 16 residues. Germline V gives CDR1 LGHNA, CDR2 YSLEER. The junction had 7 bases not matched to a gene; V was cut back by 5 bases and J by 2 bases. CDR3 in amino acids: CASSILAGPTYNEQFF. The CDR3 bases are TGCGCCAGCAGCATTCTAGCGGGGCCCACCTACAATGAGCAGTTCTTC.

The chain has TRBV30 and TRBJ1-2; tentative D call: TRBD1 (5 bases). Per germline, CDR1 GTSNPN and CDR2 SVGIG (reference sequence). This CDR3 is built from 13 residues. V lost 0 bases to trimming and J lost 8 bases, with 13 bases between them. This CDR3 is CAWSVGAGRGYTF. CDR3 bases: TGTGCCTGGAGTGTGGGCGCAGGGAGGGGCTACACCTTC.

The chain employs TRBV7-2 and TRBJ2-1, with D perhaps TRBD2 (5 bases). V was trimmed by 1 base and J by 5 bases, leaving 21 bases between them. Germline CDR1 SGHTA, CDR2 FQGNSA. This CDR3 is 18 amino acids long. The CDR3 DNA is TGTGCCAGCAGCTTAGTTTTTGGTGAGGGTCATACACACAATGAGCAGTTCTTC. Its protein product is CASSLVFGEGHTHNEQFF. The full variable domain, rest sourced from reference TRBV7-2 and TRBJ2-1, is GAGVSQSPSNKVTEKGKDVELRCDPISGHTALYWYRQSLGQGLEFLIYFQGNSAPDKSGLPSDRFSAERTGGSVSTLTIQRTQQEDSAVYLCASSLVFGEGHTHNEQFFGPGTRLTVL.

CDR3 nucleotide sequence: TGTGCCAGCAGTTCACGACAGGGCCTTGGCTACACCTTC. Translated: CASSSRQGLGYTF. The gene calls are TRBV27 and TRBJ1-2; the match to TRBD1 covers 7 bases. This CDR3 has 13 amino acids. CDR1 and CDR2 (germline): MNHEY, SMNVEV (reference sequence). V was clipped by 4 bases and J by 7 bases; unmatched bases: 6.

In its sample, this clonotype was seen a few times. The V gene is TRBV2, the J gene TRBJ2-7; 7 bases align to TRBD1. The germline CDR1 and CDR2 sequences are SNHLY and FYNNEI. This CDR3 comprises 13 residues. The ends lost 8 bases at V and 0 bases at J; junction bases unmatched: 4. The CDR3 protein is CASLGQFSYEQYF. CDR3 sequence (DNA): TGTGCCAGCCTGGGACAGTTCTCCTACGAGCAGTACTTC.

The CDR3 coding sequence is TGCAGCGTAAGGACTAGCGGGAACTACTACGAGCAGTTCTTC. As protein: CSVRTSGNYYEQFF. This sequence joins TRBV29-1 and TRBJ2-1, with TRBD2 matching over 12 bases. The CDR3 covers 14 residues. Germline trimming cut 6 bases from V and 10 bases from J; bases unmatched to any gene: 10. Germline loops: CDR1 SQVTM, CDR2 ANQGSEA.

This clonotype was detected many times. V usage is TRBV12-3 or TRBV12-4 and J usage is TRBJ2-5; D remains ambiguous. Trimming took off 6 bases at V and 1 base at J, with 6 bases between the two ends. This CDR3 is built from 12 residues. In nucleotides, the CDR3 is TGTGCCAGCAGGACACGCCAAGAGACCCAGTACTTC. Translated: CASRTRQETQYF.

This clonotype was observed a few times. The chain combines TRBV12-3 or TRBV12-4 with TRBJ1-2, with 8 bases aligning to TRBD1. The CDR3 is made up of 11 amino acids. The trim removed 4 bases at V and 11 bases at J, leaving 3 bases unmatched. The CDR3 DNA follows: TGTGCCAGCAGTTCCCGGGACAGGTACACCTTC. The encoded protein is CASSSRDRYTF.

This clonotype was detected ten times or more. The J gene is TRBJ2-7, the V gene TRBV9, with D perhaps TRBD2 (6 bases). With 0 bases removed from V and 2 bases from J, the gap between germline ends came to 15 bases. CDR3 length: 16 residues. Germline V gives CDR1 SGDLS, CDR2 YYNGEE. The CDR3 DNA reads as TGTGCCAGCAGCGTAGACCCAGCGGGCGCAACCTACGAGCAGTACTTC. Encoded protein: CASSVDPAGATYEQYF.

This clonotype was seen many times. This CDR3 reads CSAPPRDRGNEQFF. CDR3 DNA: TGCAGTGCTCCACCCCGGGACAGGGGGAATGAGCAGTTCTTC. This chain connects TRBV20-1 to TRBJ2-1; 11 bases fit TRBD1. J lost 7 bases, V lost 5 bases, and 7 bases had no gene match. Germline V gene sequence: CDR1 DFQATT, CDR2 SNEGSKA (reference sequence). The CDR3 contains 14 residues.

The V call is TRBV10-3, the J call TRBJ2-1; 10 nucleotides agree with TRBD2. CDR1 is ENHRY, CDR2 SYGVKD, per germline. The J segment lost 8 bases and the V segment lost 4 bases, leaving 8 bases of the junction unmatched. The CDR3 loop spans 15 amino acids. The CDR3 here is CAISAGSGGKDEQFF. The CDR3 region has the DNA TGTGCCATCAGTGCGGGTAGCGGGGGGAAAGATGAGCAGTTCTTC.